This T cell receptor beta chain appears in the sequencing data of a study of blood T cell repertoires in COVID-19 (dated by TCRdb to 2020 to 2022). With respect to the entire study: Collaborator samples came from the United States, Italy and Spain and covered acute and convalescent phases of COVID-19. The material from the prospective study consisted of cDNA or gDNA derived from T cells, B-cell-depleted T cells, or PBMCs. The dataset comprised deeply sampled blood TCRbeta repertoires from subjects exposed to, actively infected with, or recovered from COVID-19. The repertoires were made available in a free public database intended to serve as a resource for research on the immune response to SARS-CoV-2. Samples came from the ongoing ImmuneRACE study (first 160 participants) plus 1,254 subjects from 6 global collaborators. A de-identified subject ID, COVID-19 status, age in years and sex were almost always included in the sample metadata. HLA class I and class II types, where available, came from metadata supplied by the sample provider rather than from assay-based typing. Results and caveats for the whole study, not just this receptor: The quantity of clinical and demographic metadata differed by source and by participant and was supplied without curation.

On this clone itself: Its antigen is not yet known. Base qualities were left out, and no much larger clone turns up one base away.

TCRbeta CDR3 regions were amplified from genomic DNA using the immunoSEQ Assay, a bias-controlled multiplex PCR. Under the source paper's analysis protocol: Within the assay, amplification of reference gene primers was used to estimate how many nucleated cells each sample contained. To quantify the absolute abundance of each unique TCRbeta CDR3 rearrangement, sequence reads were collapsed and filtered. Productive Simpson clonality was computed per sample as the square root of Simpson's diversity index over productive rearrangements. The table comes from immuneACCESS by way of TCRdb, which keeps in-frame sequences with V and J called. Part of the clones is missing from these tables; in studies checked, under half for an unresolved V gene and the rest for unknown reasons. V, J and clone size are those of that table, while D and trimming were read from the DNA. A total of around 72,000 clones appear in this sample, approximately 82% of them only once. Together, the top ten hold around a sixth of the sample.

The collaborating institutions used their own protocols to collect whole blood in K2EDTA tubes. For TCRbeta analysis, collaborators shipped samples as frozen whole blood, isolated PBMCs, or DNA extracted from either of those sample types. The receptor was isolated from a woman aged 80 or over with acute or convalescent COVID-19. Sample: peripheral blood.

The DNA sequence is given as TGCGCCAGCAGCTCCGGGACAGGGACCTACGAGCAGTACTTC. Translated, it reads CASSSGTGTYEQYF. The chain is made from TRBV5-1 and TRBJ2-7, with 9 middle bases fitting TRBD1. After removal of 3 bases from V and 2 bases from J, the junction retains 3 bases not matched to a gene. Inclusive of the bounding cysteine and phenylalanine, the CDR3 is 14 residues long. Only the CDR3 part of the read is kept: 42 bases, read in frame from the first base. Reading the germline V gene gives CDR1 SGHRS and CDR2 YFSETQ.